This T cell receptor beta chain was identified during a study of OX40 agonist ivuxolimab in advanced cancers. The V and J ends lost 5 bases and 5 bases, in that order; junction bases with no gene match: 14. Germline CDR1 reads MNHEY; CDR2 reads SMNVEV (reference sequence). The CDR3 has 16 residues. Here immunoSEQ multiplex PCR was the method, and the copy in TCRdb shows in-frame clones only, minus some. The data show 73,000 or so clones, with 80% to 95% seen just once and roughly 10% held by the top ten. This receptor was taken from an adult with an advanced solid tumor such as melanoma, head and neck, liver or kidney cancer. The rearrangement uses TRBV27 and TRBJ2-7, with 8 bases lining up with TRBD1. The material was CD4+ or CD8+ T cells sorted from blood, obtained in a trial of the OX40 agonist ivuxolimab. DNA of the CDR3: TGTGCCAGCAGTATGATCCAGGGGGCCTTGGGAAACGAGCAGTACTTC. Translating gives CASSMIQGALGNEQYF.